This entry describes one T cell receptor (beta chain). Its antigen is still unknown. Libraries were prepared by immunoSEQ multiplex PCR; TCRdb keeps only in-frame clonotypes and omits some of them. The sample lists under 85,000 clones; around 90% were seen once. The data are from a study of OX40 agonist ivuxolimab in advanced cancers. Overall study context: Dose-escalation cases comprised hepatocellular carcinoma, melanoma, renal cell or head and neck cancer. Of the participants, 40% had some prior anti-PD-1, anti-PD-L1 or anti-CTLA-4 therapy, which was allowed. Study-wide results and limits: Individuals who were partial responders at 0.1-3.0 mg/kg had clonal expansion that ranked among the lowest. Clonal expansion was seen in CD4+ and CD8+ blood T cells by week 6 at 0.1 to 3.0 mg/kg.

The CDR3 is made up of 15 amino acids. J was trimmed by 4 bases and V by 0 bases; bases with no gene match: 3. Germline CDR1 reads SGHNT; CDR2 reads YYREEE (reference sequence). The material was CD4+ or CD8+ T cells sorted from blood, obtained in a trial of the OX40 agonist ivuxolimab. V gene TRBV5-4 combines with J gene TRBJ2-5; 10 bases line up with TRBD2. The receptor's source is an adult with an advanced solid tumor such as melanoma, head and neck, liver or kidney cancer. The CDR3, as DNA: TGTGCCAGCAGCTTGGGGCTAGCGGGAGCAGAGACCCAGTACTTC. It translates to CASSLGLAGAETQYF.